The 5 T cell receptor beta chains below all came from one sample that was sequenced in a study of cytomegalovirus exposure and HLA in healthy donors. The PCR ran on 60 Vbeta and 13 Jbeta primers. Only in-frame clones appear in the TCRdb table, and some are missing; sequencing was by immunoSEQ multiplex PCR. Here the sample spans just under 250,000 clones, roughly 82% being singletons. Sample: PBMCs. These receptors came from a woman between 40 and 50 years old in good health and CMV-seropositive.

CDR3 sequence: CATSGWTGGNTGELFF. DNA for the CDR3: TGTGCCACCAGCGGATGGACAGGGGGGAACACCGGGGAGCTGTTTTTT. The chain recombines TRBV15 with TRBJ2-2; 10 bases align to TRBD1. The CDR3 totals 16 residues. V trimming: 5 bases; J trimming: 1 base; junction bases outside the gene matches: 4. In germline, CDR1 is LNHNV, CDR2 YYDKDF (reference sequence).

This chain links TRBV6-5 with TRBJ1-4; the D gene is possibly TRBD1 (6 bases). The CDR3 sequence is 14 residues long. Trimming took off 2 bases at V and 7 bases at J, with 11 bases between the two ends. CDR1 is MNHEY, CDR2 SVGAGI, per germline. The CDR3 nucleotides read TGTGCCAGCAGTTACCGGGGGGCTGGTGAAAAACTGTTTTTT. Encoded protein: CASSYRGAGEKLFF.

The rearrangement joins TRBV4-2 to TRBJ1-2; perhaps TRBD1 as D (5 bases). The CDR3 is 16 amino acids. Trimming cost V 0 bases and J 8 bases, with 19 bases left between them. Per germline, CDR1 LGHNA and CDR2 YNFKEQ. The CDR3 region has the DNA TGTGCCAGCAGCCAAGATCAGGGTGCGTTAAGAGTAGGCTACACCTTC. It specifies CASSQDQGALRVGYTF.

This chain connects TRBV7-2 to TRBJ2-5, with TRBD2 identical over 8 bases. The germline V gene has CDR1 SGHTA and CDR2 FQGNSA. The V gene end was trimmed by 5 bases and the J gene end by 4 bases; junction bases not matched to a gene: 6. The CDR3 sequence is 14 residues long. CDR3 sequence reads: CASSPGGWGETQYF. CDR3 bases: TGTGCCAGCAGCCCGGGAGGGTGGGGAGAGACCCAGTACTTC.

In its sample, this clone was seen a few times. The chain combines TRBV5-1 with TRBJ2-1; tentatively, D is TRBD2 (5 bases). Per germline, CDR1 SGHRS and CDR2 YFSETQ. Trimming cost V 3 bases and J 6 bases, with 10 bases left between them. This CDR3 has 13 amino acids. The CDR3 is CASSSRVINEQFF. For the CDR3, the DNA is TGCGCCAGCAGCTCGAGGGTAATCAATGAGCAGTTCTTC.